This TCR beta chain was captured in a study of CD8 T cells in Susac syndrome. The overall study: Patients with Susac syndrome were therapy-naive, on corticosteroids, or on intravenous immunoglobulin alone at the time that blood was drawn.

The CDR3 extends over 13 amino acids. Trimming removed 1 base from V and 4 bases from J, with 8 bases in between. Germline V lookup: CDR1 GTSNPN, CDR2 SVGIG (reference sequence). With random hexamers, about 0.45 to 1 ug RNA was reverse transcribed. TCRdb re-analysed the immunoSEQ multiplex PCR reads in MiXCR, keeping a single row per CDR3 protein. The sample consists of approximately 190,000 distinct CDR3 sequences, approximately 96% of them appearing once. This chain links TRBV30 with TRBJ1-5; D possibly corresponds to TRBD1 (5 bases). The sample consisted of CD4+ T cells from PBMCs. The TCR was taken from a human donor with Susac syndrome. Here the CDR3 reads CAWSGGPNQPQHF. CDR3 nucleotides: TGTGCCTGGAGTGGGGGCCCGAATCAGCCCCAGCATTTT.